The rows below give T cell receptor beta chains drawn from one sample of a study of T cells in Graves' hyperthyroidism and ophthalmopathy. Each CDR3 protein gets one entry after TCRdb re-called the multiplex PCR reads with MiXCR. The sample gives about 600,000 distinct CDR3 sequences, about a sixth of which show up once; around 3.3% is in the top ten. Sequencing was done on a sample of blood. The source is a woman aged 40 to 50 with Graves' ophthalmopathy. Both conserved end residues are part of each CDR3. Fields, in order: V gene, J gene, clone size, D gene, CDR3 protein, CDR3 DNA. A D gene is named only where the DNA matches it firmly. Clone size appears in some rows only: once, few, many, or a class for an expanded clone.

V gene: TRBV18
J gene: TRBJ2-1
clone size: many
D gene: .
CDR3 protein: CASSSQGNNEQFF
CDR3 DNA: TGTGCCAGCTCTAGTCAGGGGAACAATGAGCAGTTCTTC

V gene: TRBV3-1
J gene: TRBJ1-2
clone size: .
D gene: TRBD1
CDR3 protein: CASSPRDRGGGYTF
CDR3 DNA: TGTGCCAGCAGCCCCCGGGACAGGGGGGGGGGCTACACCTTC

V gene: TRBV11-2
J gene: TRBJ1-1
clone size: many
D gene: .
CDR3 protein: CASSHVTVANSEAFF
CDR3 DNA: TGTGCCAGCAGCCACGTAACAGTGGCGAACTCTGAAGCTTTCTTT

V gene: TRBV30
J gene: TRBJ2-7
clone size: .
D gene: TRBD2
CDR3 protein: CAWSRGGAGAYEQYF
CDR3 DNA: TGTGCCTGGAGCCGGGGGGGGGCAGGGGCCTACGAGCAGTACTTC

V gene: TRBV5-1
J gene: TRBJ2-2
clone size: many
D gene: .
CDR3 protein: CASTGLTNTGELFF
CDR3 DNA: TGCGCCAGCACGGGACTGACGAACACCGGGGAGCTGTTTTTT

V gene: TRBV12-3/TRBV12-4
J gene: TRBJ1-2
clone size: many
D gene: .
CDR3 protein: CASSSGHVNYGYTF
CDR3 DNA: TGTGCCAGCAGTTCGGGACATGTAAACTATGGCTACACCTTC

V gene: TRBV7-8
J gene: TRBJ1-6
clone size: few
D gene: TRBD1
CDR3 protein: CASSLVAGQGFSPLHF
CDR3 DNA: TGTGCCAGCAGCTTAGTGGCGGGACAGGGGTTTTCACCCCTCCACTTT

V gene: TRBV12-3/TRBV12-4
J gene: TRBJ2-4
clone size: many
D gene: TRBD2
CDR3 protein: CASRPDQTSGRGGPKNIQYF
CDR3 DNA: TGTGCCAGCAGACCAGACCAGACTAGCGGGAGAGGGGGGCCCAAAAACATTCAGTACTTC

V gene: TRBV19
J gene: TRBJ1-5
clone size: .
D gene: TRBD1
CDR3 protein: CASSQPEGQGVQPQHF
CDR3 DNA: TGTGCCAGTAGCCAACCCGAGGGGCAGGGGGTTCAGCCCCAGCATTTT

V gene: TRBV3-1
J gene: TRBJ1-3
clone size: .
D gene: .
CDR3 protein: CASSQLLSGNTIYF
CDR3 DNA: TGTGCCAGCAGCCAATTACTATCGGGAAACACCATATATTTT

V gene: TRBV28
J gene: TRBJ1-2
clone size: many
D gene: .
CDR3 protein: CASRGPVYGYTF
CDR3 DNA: TGTGCCAGCAGGGGCCCCGTCTATGGCTACACCTTC

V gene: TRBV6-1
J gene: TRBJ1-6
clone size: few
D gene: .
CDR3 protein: CASSRNSLNSPLHF
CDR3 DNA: TGTGCCAGCAGTAGGAATAGCCTTAATTCACCCCTCCACTTT

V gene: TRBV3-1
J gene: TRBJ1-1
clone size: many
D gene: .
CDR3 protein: CASKRYDTEAFF
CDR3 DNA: TGTGCCAGCAAGCGGTACGACACTGAAGCTTTCTTT

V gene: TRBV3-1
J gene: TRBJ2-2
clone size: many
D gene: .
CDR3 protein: CASSLRGLSGTGELFF
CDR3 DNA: TGTGCCAGCAGCCTCCGCGGACTATCAGGGACCGGGGAGCTGTTTTTT

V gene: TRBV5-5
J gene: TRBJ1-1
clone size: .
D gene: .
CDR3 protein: CASSPRHPGGFF
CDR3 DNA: TGTGCCAGCAGCCCCCGGCATCCGGGAGGTTTCTTT

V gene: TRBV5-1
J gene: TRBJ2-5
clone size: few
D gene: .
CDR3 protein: CASTRDEETQYF
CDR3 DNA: TGCGCCAGCACACGGGATGAAGAGACCCAGTACTTC